Following are 21 T cell receptor beta chains from one sample sequenced in a study of human T cells and chemical hapten exposure. The time point was: patch test 1, 2 weeks after DPC sensitization. This sample's treatment: therapeutic diphenylcyclopropenone sensitization with weekly scalp DPC. TCRdb reprocessed the RACE reads via MiXCR and lists one record per CDR3 protein. The sample lists roughly 200,000 distinct CDR3 sequences, around 22% occurring once. Sequences were derived from whole blood, sampled in connection with sensitization to the hapten diphenylcyclopropenone (DPC). The receptors derive from a woman between 45 and 65 years old with alopecia areata. Some clones in this sample may be carry-over from other donors' samples.

This clonotype has only one observation. V and J are TRBV11-2 and TRBJ1-3; D not resolved. The CDR3 totals 15 residues. Germline CDR1 reads SGHAT; CDR2 reads FQNNGV. The V gene lost 5 bases and the J gene lost 4 bases, with 15 bases spanning the gap. The CDR3 bases are TGTGCCAGCAGCCATAAGGCGGGTGAGGGAAACACCATATATTTT. Amino acids: CASSHKAGEGNTIYF.

The rearrangement joins TRBV21-1 to TRBJ2-1; the tabulated D call, TRBD1, remains unverified against the DNA. TRBV21-1 is described as a pseudogene. The CDR3 covers 12 residues. CDR3 DNA sequence: TGTGCCAGCAGAGGGGGGGGCAATGAGCAGTTCTTC. As protein: CASRGGGNEQFF.

This clonotype has a handful of counts. The chain employs TRBV12-3 or TRBV12-4 and TRBJ1-2; tentatively, D is TRBD1 (6 bases). The CDR3 is 13 residues long. The V and J ends lost 5 bases and 8 bases respectively, with 15 bases between them. CDR3 bases: TGTGCCAGCAGTCTGAGAACAGGGTACGGCTACACCTTC. Residues: CASSLRTGYGYTF.

J is TRBJ2-3 and V is TRBV29-1; D is uncertain. The ends were cut back, 3 bases at V and 0 bases at J, with 7 bases in the middle. CDR1 is SQVTM, CDR2 ANQGSEA, per germline. This CDR3 comprises 13 residues. CDR3 in amino acids: CSVDRLSTDTQYF. The CDR3 DNA reads as TGCAGCGTTGACAGGCTAAGCACAGATACGCAGTATTTT.

There are a few counts of this clonotype. The chain is built from TRBV20-1 and TRBJ2-7; the D gene is possibly TRBD1 (7 bases). Looked up from germline, CDR1 is DFQATT and CDR2 is SNEGSKA (reference sequence). V lost 3 bases and J lost 6, with 21 bases in between. This CDR3 comprises 15 residues. CDR3 sequence reads: CSASKPGGQYGEQYF. The CDR3 DNA reads TGCAGTGCTAGTAAGCCCGGGGGACAGTACGGCGAGCAGTACTTC.

Only a few counts were recorded for this clonotype. The chain is built from TRBV5-1 and TRBJ2-5; TRBD2 might be the D (5 bases). CDR1 is SGHRS, CDR2 YFSETQ, per germline. This CDR3 region has 15 residues. V lost 5 bases and J lost 1, with 15 bases in between. As DNA, the CDR3 is TGCGCCAGCAGTCGGGAAGCTAGGACCCAAGAGACCCAGTACTTC. Encoded protein: CASSREARTQETQYF.

J is TRBJ2-3 and V is TRBV11-2; 13 positions match TRBD2. The length of the CDR3 is 16 residues. The germline V gene has CDR1 SGHAT and CDR2 FQNNGV. Trimming at V came to 3 bases and at J to 6 bases, leaving 6 bases not matched to a gene. In nucleotides, the CDR3 is TGTGCCAGCAGCTTTATTGGACTAGCGGGAGTCGATACGCAGTATTTT. Residues: CASSFIGLAGVDTQYF. The complete variable domain, with remaining parts taken from reference TRBV11-2 and TRBJ2-3, reads EAGVAQSPRYKIIEKRQSVAFWCNPISGHATLYWYQQILGQGPKLLIQFQNNGVVDDSQLPKDRFSAERLKGVDSTLKIQPAKLEDSAVYLCASSFIGLAGVDTQYFGPGTRLTVL.

The chain links TRBV6-1 to TRBJ2-1; 10 bases match TRBD2. Per the germline V gene, CDR1 is MNHNS and CDR2 is SASEGT. V was pared by 6 bases and J by 10 bases, with 9 bases of the junction left unmatched. CDR3 length: 14 amino acids. The CDR3, as DNA: TGTGCCAGCAGCCGACTAGCGGGCCTTCCCGAGCAGTTCTTC. It is translated as CASSRLAGLPEQFF.

The chain links TRBV5-1 to TRBJ1-2; possibly TRBD1 for D (6 bases). The ends were cut back, 4 bases at V and 4 bases at J, with 20 bases in the middle. CDR1 and CDR2 from the germline V gene are SGHRS and YFSETQ. This CDR3 has 16 amino acids. Written as DNA, the CDR3 is TGCGCCAGCAGCCCCACTTCATTCGGGGGCTCCTATGGCTACACCTTC. It codes for CASSPTSFGGSYGYTF.

The chain has TRBV5-1 and TRBJ2-1; TRBD2 matches at 10 bases. CDR1 is SGHRS and CDR2 is YFSETQ in the germline V gene. The CDR3 runs to 17 residues. Trimming cost V 2 bases and J 8 bases; bases outside gene matches: 13. Here the CDR3 reads CASSFGRASGSFDEQFF. The CDR3 DNA is TGCGCCAGCAGCTTCGGCCGGGCTAGCGGGAGCTTCGATGAGCAGTTCTTC.

This clonotype came up a few times. This rearrangement joins TRBV12-3 or TRBV12-4 to TRBJ1-4, with a tentative D call TRBD1 (5 bases). Deletions cut 6 bases from V and 7 bases from J, with 12 bases between. The CDR3 runs to 13 residues. The DNA of the CDR3 is TGTGCCAGCAGGGTCCCTGGGACTGAAAAACTGTTTTTT. Its translation: CASRVPGTEKLFF.

This clonotype has a handful of counts. J is TRBJ1-2 and V is TRBV5-1, with a possible D match to TRBD1 (5 bases). The ends were cut back, 0 bases at V and 1 base at J, with 10 bases in the middle. The CDR3 consists of 15 residues. Looked up from germline, CDR1 is SGHRS and CDR2 is YFSETQ. This chain's CDR3 is CASSLVGDVNYGYTF. The CDR3 DNA sequence: TGCGCCAGCAGCTTGGTAGGGGATGTTAACTATGGCTACACCTTC.

This clonotype was counted at least ten times. The V call is TRBV2, the J call TRBJ2-1, with 14 bases matching TRBD2. CDR1 and CDR2 (germline): SNHLY, FYNNEI. The V gene end was trimmed by 6 bases and the J gene end by 5 bases; junction bases not matched to a gene: 9. The length of the CDR3 is 17 residues. CDR3 bases: TGTGCCAGCAGCCGCAATTTGGGACTAGCGGGAGACAATGAGCAGTTCTTC. Protein: CASSRNLGLAGDNEQFF.

CDR3 DNA sequence: TGTGCCACCAGTGACCCCCGCCGGCGGGGGGAGACCCAGTACTTC. Residues: CATSDPRRRGETQYF. The chain is built from TRBV24-1 and TRBJ2-5; 7 positions agree with TRBD2. With 4 bases clipped from V and 5 bases from J, the junction kept 9 bases outside the gene matches. Germline V gene lookup returns CDR1 KGHDR and CDR2 SFDVKD. CDR3 length equals 15 residues.

The chain couples TRBV3-1 to TRBJ2-5, with 7 bases identical to TRBD2. Trimming removed 4 bases from V and 2 bases from J; junction bases left unmatched: 4. Germline V lookup: CDR1 LGHDT, CDR2 YNNKEL (reference sequence). The length of the CDR3 is 14 residues. CDR3 region: CASSPASGQETQYF. The CDR3 DNA is TGTGCCAGCAGCCCCGCTAGCGGTCAAGAGACCCAGTACTTC.

This clonotype was picked up a small number of times. J is TRBJ1-5 and V is TRBV24-1; 9 nucleotides agree with TRBD1. CDR1 and CDR2 (germline): KGHDR, SFDVKD. V gave up 7 bases and J gave up 3 bases; unmatched junction bases: 6. This CDR3 has 15 residues. The CDR3: CATRDRGIDNQPQHF. For the CDR3, the DNA is TGTGCCACCAGGGACAGGGGTATCGACAATCAGCCCCAGCATTTT.

This clonotype was picked up a small number of times. The V gene is TRBV10-3, the J gene TRBJ1-1, with D unclear. Germline lookup yields CDR1 ENHRY and CDR2 SYGVKD. Trimming pared 2 bases from V and 2 bases from J, leaving 9 bases between. The CDR3 is 14 amino acids. The DNA for the CDR3 is TGTGCCATCAGTGAGGGGGTTGAAAACACTGAAGCTTTCTTT. It encodes CAISEGVENTEAFF.

This clonotype was counted between two and nine times. V is TRBV2 and J is TRBJ2-7; D remains ambiguous. CDR1 and CDR2 from the germline V gene are SNHLY and FYNNEI. This CDR3 has 12 amino acids. With 7 bases removed from V and 0 bases from J, the gap between germline ends came to 7 bases. For the CDR3, the DNA is TGTGCCAGCACTCGACTCTCCTACGAGCAGTACTTC. It codes for CASTRLSYEQYF.

The chain recombines TRBV6-5 with TRBJ1-2; tentative D call: TRBD1 (5 bases). Looked up from germline, CDR1 is MNHEY and CDR2 is SVGAGI. The CDR3 sequence is 12 residues long. Trimming shortened V by 5 bases and J by 10 bases, and 14 bases separated the two germline ends. This CDR3 reads CASSTGQRYYTF. The CDR3 DNA sequence: TGTGCCAGCAGTACCGGACAACGATACTACACCTTC.

The chain is built from TRBV7-9 and TRBJ2-1, with D unresolved. CDR1 and CDR2 (germline): SEHNR, FQNEAQ (reference sequence). The V end was cut by 2 bases, the J end by 6 bases, with 20 bases between. The CDR3 sequence is 17 residues long. The CDR3 bases are TGTGCCAGCAGCTTAAGTACGACGTACTCCCTGCTCAATGAGCAGTTCTTC. It encodes CASSLSTTYSLLNEQFF.

This clonotype was counted between two and nine times. The DNA for the CDR3 is TGCAGCGTTGTTCGGGGGCTGTTTACAGATACGCAGTATTTT. Translating gives CSVVRGLFTDTQYF. The chain employs TRBV29-1 and TRBJ2-3, with D perhaps given as TRBD1 or TRBD2 (6 bases each). CDR3 size: 14 residues. Germline CDR1 reads SQVTM; CDR2 reads ANQGSEA. Trimming pared 4 bases from V and 3 bases from J, leaving 14 bases between.